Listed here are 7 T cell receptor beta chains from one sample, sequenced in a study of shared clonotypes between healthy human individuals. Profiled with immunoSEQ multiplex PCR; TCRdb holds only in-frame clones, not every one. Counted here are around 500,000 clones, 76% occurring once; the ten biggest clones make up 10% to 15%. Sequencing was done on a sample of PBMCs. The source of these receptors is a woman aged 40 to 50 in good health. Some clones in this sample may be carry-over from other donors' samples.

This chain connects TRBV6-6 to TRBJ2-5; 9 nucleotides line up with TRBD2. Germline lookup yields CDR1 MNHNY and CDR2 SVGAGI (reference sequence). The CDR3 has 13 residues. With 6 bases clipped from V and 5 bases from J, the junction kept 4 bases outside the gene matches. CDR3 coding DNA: TGTGCCAGCAGGGCGGGGGGGATGGAGACCCAGTACTTC. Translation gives CASRAGGMETQYF.

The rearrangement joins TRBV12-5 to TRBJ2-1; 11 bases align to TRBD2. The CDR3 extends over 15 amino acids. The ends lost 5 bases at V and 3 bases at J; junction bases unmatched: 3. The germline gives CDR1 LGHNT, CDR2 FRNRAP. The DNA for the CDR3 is TGTGCTAGTGGTCCTACTAGCGGGAGCTACAATGAGCAGTTCTTC. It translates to CASGPTSGSYNEQFF.

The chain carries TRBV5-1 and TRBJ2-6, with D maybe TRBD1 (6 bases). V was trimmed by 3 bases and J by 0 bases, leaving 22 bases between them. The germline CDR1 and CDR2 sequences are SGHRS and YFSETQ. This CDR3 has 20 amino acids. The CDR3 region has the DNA TGCGCCAGCAGCTCCCCGACCGACAGGCCTTCTACCTCTGGGGCCAACGTCCTGACTTTC. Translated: CASSSPTDRPSTSGANVLTF.

In DNA form, the CDR3 reads TGTGCCAGCAGCGACAGACTAGCGGGAGGCAATGAGCAGTTCTTC. This encodes CASSDRLAGGNEQFF. The V call is TRBV7-3, the J call TRBJ2-1, with 13 bases identical to TRBD2. The V gene's germline CDR1 is SGHTA and CDR2 FQGTGA. V lost 5 bases and J lost 6; bases outside the gene matches: 4. The CDR3 runs to 15 residues.

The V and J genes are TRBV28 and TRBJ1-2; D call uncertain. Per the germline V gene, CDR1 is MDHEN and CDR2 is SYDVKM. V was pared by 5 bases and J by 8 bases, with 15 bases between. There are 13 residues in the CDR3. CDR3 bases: TGTGCCAGCAGTGTAACTTTGGTTGAGGGCTACACCTTC. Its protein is CASSVTLVEGYTF.

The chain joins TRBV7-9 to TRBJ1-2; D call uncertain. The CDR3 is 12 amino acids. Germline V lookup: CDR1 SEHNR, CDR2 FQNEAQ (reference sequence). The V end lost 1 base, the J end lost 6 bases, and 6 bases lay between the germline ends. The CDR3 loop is CASSLGLDGYTF. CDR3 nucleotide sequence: TGTGCCAGCAGCTTAGGGTTAGATGGCTACACCTTC. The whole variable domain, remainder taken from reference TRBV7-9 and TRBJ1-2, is DTGVSQNPRHKITKRGQNVTFRCDPISEHNRLYWYRQTLGQGPEFLTYFQNEAQLEKSRLLSDRFSAERPKGSFSTLEIQRTEQGDSAMYLCASSLGLDGYTFGSGTRLTVV.

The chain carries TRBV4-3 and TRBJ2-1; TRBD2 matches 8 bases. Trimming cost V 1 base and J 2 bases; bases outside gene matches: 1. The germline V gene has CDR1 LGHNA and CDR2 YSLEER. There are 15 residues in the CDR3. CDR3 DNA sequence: TGCGCCAGCAGCCAAGCGGGACTAGCCTACAATGAGCAGTTCTTC. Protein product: CASSQAGLAYNEQFF.